These 13 T cell receptor beta chains were all obtained from the same sample, sequenced in a study of CD8 T cells in Susac syndrome. Roughly 0.45 to 1 ug RNA was reverse transcribed with random hexamers. MiXCR was run by TCRdb on the immunoSEQ multiplex PCR reads, yielding one entry per CDR3 protein. The repertoire has roughly 120,000 distinct CDR3 sequences, roughly 94% of them found once; the top ten carry around 0.12%. Sequencing input: CD4+ T cells from PBMCs. Receptor source: a human donor with multiple sclerosis.

The gene calls are TRBV10-3 and TRBJ1-2; D is possibly TRBD1 (5 bases). Trimming cost V 3 bases and J 2 bases, with 7 bases left between them. The CDR3 totals 13 residues. Germline CDR1 ENHRY, CDR2 SYGVKD. The CDR3, as DNA: TGTGCCATCAGTGATTGGGGGAACTATGGCTACACCTTC. Protein: CAISDWGNYGYTF.

The chain links TRBV11-2 to TRBJ1-2; the match to TRBD1 covers 7 bases. The CDR3 is made up of 17 amino acids. V was pared by 1 base and J by 7 bases, with 15 bases of the junction left unmatched. Germline CDR1 SGHAT, CDR2 FQNNGV. This chain's CDR3 is CASSLGGMTGPSIGYTF. The CDR3 nucleotides read TGTGCCAGCAGCTTAGGGGGAATGACAGGGCCTTCCATTGGCTACACCTTC.

The chain has TRBV14 and TRBJ2-1, with 7 bases matching TRBD1. This CDR3 region has 14 residues. Trimming removed 6 bases from V and 7 bases from J; junction bases left unmatched: 9. Germline loops: CDR1 SGHDN, CDR2 FVKESK. The CDR3 protein is CASRKGGAGNEQFF. CDR3 coding DNA: TGTGCCAGCAGAAAAGGGGGCGCCGGAAATGAGCAGTTCTTC.

This clonotype appeared a few times. This rearrangement joins TRBV30 to TRBJ1-2; D uncertain. The CDR3 extends over 11 amino acids. Germline lookup yields CDR1 GTSNPN and CDR2 SVGIG (reference sequence). Trimming took 0 bases from V and 9 from J, leaving 8 bases between them. CDR3 nucleotide sequence: TGTGCCTGGAGTGTCCGAGAGAGCTACACCTTC. Translated, it gives CAWSVRESYTF.

The V gene is TRBV12-3 or TRBV12-4, the J gene TRBJ2-1, with 8 bases identical to TRBD2. The CDR3 extends over 15 amino acids. V shed 6 bases and J 8 bases; nucleotides not matched to a gene: 12. The DNA for the CDR3 is TGTGCCAGCAGAATGGGACTAGGCCTCGGAGATGAGCAGTTCTTC. This gives the protein CASRMGLGLGDEQFF.

The chain carries TRBV20-1 and TRBJ1-6; D gene uncertain. This CDR3 has 13 amino acids. Germline values: CDR1 DFQATT, CDR2 SNEGSKA (reference sequence). Trimming removed 2 bases from V and 5 bases from J, with 7 bases in between. The CDR3 bases are TGCAGTGCTAGAAAGGGTGATAATTCACCCCTCCACTTT. Amino acids: CSARKGDNSPLHF.

The rearrangement uses TRBV7-6 and TRBJ1-4; D not resolved. From germline, CDR1 is SGHVS and CDR2 FNYEAQ. The V gene lost 5 bases and the J gene lost 1 base, with 11 bases spanning the gap. CDR3 length: 15 amino acids. The CDR3 region is CASSPRGVTNEKLFF. The DNA for the CDR3 is TGTGCCAGCAGCCCTCGGGGAGTAACTAATGAAAAACTGTTTTTT.

The genes are TRBV7-3 and TRBJ1-1, with a tentative D call TRBD1 (6 bases). Trimming took off 3 bases at V and 2 bases at J, with 13 bases between the two ends. The CDR3 has 15 residues. The germline V gene encodes CDR1 SGHTA and CDR2 FQGTGA. In DNA form, the CDR3 reads TGTGCCAGCAGCTTGACTCCGGGACAAAACACTGAAGCTTTCTTT. Translating gives CASSLTPGQNTEAFF. Using reference TRBV7-3 and TRBJ1-1 for the parts outside the CDR3, the full variable domain is GAGVSQTPSNKVTEKGKYVELRCDPISGHTALYWYRQSLGQGPEFLIYFQGTGAADDSGLPNDRFFAVRPEGSVSTLKIQRTERGDSAVYLCASSLTPGQNTEAFFGQGTRLTVV.

The CDR3 DNA is TGCGCCAGCAGCTTACAGGATAGCACTGAAGCTTTCTTT. As protein: CASSLQDSTEAFF. The rearrangement links TRBV5-1 to TRBJ1-1; D possibly corresponds to TRBD1 (5 bases). There are 13 residues in the CDR3. V shed 2 bases and J shed 4 bases, with 9 bases lying between them. Germline V gene sequence: CDR1 SGHRS, CDR2 YFSETQ. The full variable domain, in which reference TRBV5-1 and TRBJ1-1 provide the parts outside the CDR3, is KAGVTQTPRYLIKTRGQQVTLSCSPISGHRSVSWYQQTPGQGLQFLFEYFSETQRNKGNFPGRFSGRQFSNSRSEMNVSTLELGDSALYLCASSLQDSTEAFFGQGTRLTVV.

This clonotype was observed a single time. This chain connects TRBV18 to TRBJ2-7; 12 nucleotides match TRBD1. There are 14 residues in the CDR3. After removal of 2 bases from V and 5 bases from J, the junction contained 1 base not matched to a gene. Germline CDR1 is KGHSH and CDR2 is LQKENI. CDR3 DNA: TGTGCCAGCTCACCAGGGACAGGGGGCCACGAGCAGTACTTC. Translated, it gives CASSPGTGGHEQYF.

The V and J genes are TRBV6-6 and TRBJ2-7; 7 bases fit TRBD1. The CDR3 is made up of 15 amino acids. After removal of 0 bases from V and 0 bases from J, the junction contained 2 bases not matched to a gene. Germline-derived CDR1 and CDR2 are MNHNY and SVGAGI (reference sequence). The CDR3 DNA reads TGTGCCAGCAGTTACTCAGGGACAGACTCCTACGAGCAGTACTTC. This codes for CASSYSGTDSYEQYF.

The chain combines TRBV30 with TRBJ1-1; D might be TRBD1 (5 bases). There are 15 residues in the CDR3. V gave up 8 bases and J gave up 3 bases, with 22 bases separating them. Looked up from germline, CDR1 is GTSNPN and CDR2 is SVGIG (reference sequence). This CDR3 is CARTLGGATYTEAFF. DNA for the CDR3: TGTGCCAGAACCCTGGGCGGGGCAACGTACACTGAAGCTTTCTTT.

The genes are TRBV4-3 and TRBJ2-5; TRBD1 aligns across 9 bases. Germline assignment: CDR1 LGHNA and CDR2 YSLEER. Unmatched junction bases numbered 4, after V lost 1 base and J lost 4 bases. The CDR3 sequence is 15 residues long. CDR3 sequence (DNA): TGCGCCAGCAGCCAAGGACAGGGGGATGGAGAGACCCAGTACTTC. Translation gives CASSQGQGDGETQYF.